What follows are 23 T cell receptor beta chains derived from one specimen sequenced in a study of neurological immune-mediated disorders. TCRdb re-derived calls from the 5' RACE reads in MiXCR, one entry per CDR3 protein. The sample has around 16,000 distinct CDR3 sequences, roughly 10% seen once. The sequenced sample was CD8+ T cells from blood. The receptors shown here come from a man between 50 and 59 years old in good health.

This clonotype was observed many times. The chain has TRBV15 and TRBJ2-1; D perhaps matches TRBD1 (6 bases). The CDR3 extends over 15 amino acids. The germline gives CDR1 LNHNV, CDR2 YYDKDF (reference sequence). Between the trimmed V and J ends, which lost 1 base and 8 bases, there was a span of 15 bases. This CDR3 reads CATSRAGAAVDEQFF. CDR3 sequence (DNA): TGTGCCACCAGCAGAGCAGGGGCCGCCGTCGATGAGCAGTTCTTC.

This clonotype was seen many times. This chain links TRBV27 with TRBJ2-7; possible D gene TRBD2, 5 bases. CDR1 MNHEY and CDR2 SMNVEV come from the germline V gene (reference sequence). The CDR3 runs to 13 residues. V was trimmed by 8 bases and J by 5 bases, leaving 16 bases between them. The CDR3 bases are TGTGCCAGCCGGAGTCCGGAGGTCCACGAGCAGTACTTC. It is translated as CASRSPEVHEQYF.

This clonotype is deemed medium-sized (0.01 to 0.1%). J is TRBJ2-1 and V is TRBV29-1, with D uncertain. CDR1 SQVTM and CDR2 ANQGSEA come from the germline V gene. CDR3 length: 14 residues. The V end lost 5 bases, the J end lost 0 bases, and 11 bases lay between the germline ends. DNA of the CDR3: TGCAGCGTTACCCTCGCGCCCTCCTACAATGAGCAGTTCTTC. It translates to CSVTLAPSYNEQFF.

This clonotype was detected ten times or more. The V call is TRBV4-3, the J call TRBJ2-1; TRBD2 is a possible D gene (6 bases). V was clipped by 0 bases and J by 8 bases, with 14 bases between them. Germline values: CDR1 LGHNA, CDR2 YSLEER. CDR3 size: 15 residues. CDR3 bases: TGCGCCAGCAGCCAAGATCAGACGGGCGGGGATGAGCAGTTCTTC. Translated: CASSQDQTGGDEQFF.

This clonotype was seen repeatedly, ten times or more. The chain couples TRBV6-4 to TRBJ2-1, with D possibly being TRBD2 (6 bases). Germline V gene lookup returns CDR1 MRHNA and CDR2 SNTAGT. The ends were cut back, 0 bases at V and 0 bases at J, with 6 bases in the middle. The CDR3 sequence is 15 residues long. DNA of the CDR3: TGTGCCAGCAGTGACTCAGCGGGCTCCTACAATGAGCAGTTCTTC. Translation gives CASSDSAGSYNEQFF.

This clonotype was counted many times. The chain recombines TRBV7-2 with TRBJ2-3, with D perhaps TRBD2 (6 bases). Germline CDR1 reads SGHTA; CDR2 reads FQGNSA. V was trimmed by 5 bases and J by 4 bases, leaving 19 bases between them. The CDR3 is 16 residues long. CDR3 protein: CASSRRDFRGADTQYF. CDR3 nucleotides: TGTGCCAGCAGCCGACGGGACTTTAGAGGGGCAGATACGCAGTATTTT.

This clonotype was seen many times. The chain recombines TRBV5-1 with TRBJ2-7; 11 bases line up with TRBD2. This CDR3 spans 14 amino acids. The germline gives CDR1 SGHRS, CDR2 YFSETQ. The ends lost 3 bases at V and 6 bases at J; junction bases unmatched: 5. DNA for the CDR3: TGCGCCAGCAGCTACACTAGCGGGGGCCTCGAGCAGTACTTC. Its protein product is CASSYTSGGLEQYF.

J is TRBJ1-2 and V is TRBV4-3; TRBD1 is a possible D gene (6 bases). Germline CDR1 is LGHNA and CDR2 is YSLEER. Trimming stripped 1 base from V and 5 bases from J, with 14 bases between. The CDR3 sequence is 15 residues long. The CDR3 nucleotides are TGCGCCAGCAGCCAAGGCTACAGGGATCCTTATGGCTACACCTTC. Translation: CASSQGYRDPYGYTF.

This clonotype was picked up many times. The chain joins TRBV19 to TRBJ2-3; no clear D gene. Trimming stripped 3 bases from V and 2 bases from J, with 12 bases between. Germline V gives CDR1 LNHDA, CDR2 SQIVND (reference sequence). The CDR3 totals 15 residues. The CDR3 DNA sequence: TGTGCCAGTAGTATCGGTGGCGCCCCCACAGATACGCAGTATTTT. Its protein product is CASSIGGAPTDTQYF.

The genes are TRBV7-9 and TRBJ2-1, with 9 bases aligning to TRBD2. CDR1 is SEHNR, CDR2 FQNEAQ, per germline (reference sequence). Trimming removed 5 bases from V and 6 bases from J; junction bases left unmatched: 17. The length of the CDR3 is 18 residues. This chain's CDR3 is CASSPNPQAGGPRNEQFF. CDR3 bases: TGTGCCAGCAGCCCGAACCCCCAGGCGGGGGGGCCTCGCAATGAGCAGTTCTTC.

This clonotype was observed at least ten times. The chain uses TRBV20-1 and TRBJ2-1; 13 bases are a match to TRBD2. The CDR3 extends over 15 amino acids. The germline V gene encodes CDR1 DFQATT and CDR2 SNEGSKA (reference sequence). J gave up 7 bases and V 6 bases, and 9 bases lay outside the gene matches. The CDR3 spells CSARTSGSAYNEQFF. The CDR3 DNA is TGCAGTGCCAGGACTAGCGGGAGTGCTTATAATGAGCAGTTCTTC.

This clonotype was detected many times. CDR3 nucleotides: TGTGCCAGCAGCTTAGATTTCAGGGATGGGCCCCAGCATTTT. Protein product: CASSLDFRDGPQHF. The genes are TRBV7-2 and TRBJ1-5, with TRBD1 as a possible D gene (5 bases). The CDR3 has 14 residues. Germline CDR1 and CDR2: SGHTA and FQGNSA. The V end was cut by 1 base, the J end by 9 bases, with 13 bases between. Based on the CDR3 plus reference TRBV7-2 and TRBJ1-5, the full variable domain is GAGVSQSPSNKVTEKGKDVELRCDPISGHTALYWYRQSLGQGLEFLIYFQGNSAPDKSGLPSDRFSAERTGGSVSTLTIQRTQQEDSAVYLCASSLDFRDGPQHFGDGTRLSIL.

This clonotype was recorded at least ten times. This chain links TRBV6-1 with TRBJ2-7; 7 bases line up with TRBD2. V was clipped by 1 base and J by 5 bases; unmatched bases: 5. This CDR3 spans 14 amino acids. Per germline, CDR1 MNHNS and CDR2 SASEGT. The CDR3 here is CASSEGREGDEQYF. CDR3 bases: TGTGCCAGCAGTGAAGGCAGGGAGGGTGACGAGCAGTACTTC.

The sample holds many counts of this clonotype. The chain links TRBV15 to TRBJ2-7; 11 bases match TRBD1. The CDR3 extends over 14 amino acids. Germline loops: CDR1 LNHNV, CDR2 YYDKDF (reference sequence). With V trimmed by 5 bases and J by 5 bases, 5 bases remained unmatched. The chain's CDR3 is CATSEDRGLNEQYF. CDR3 DNA: TGTGCCACCAGCGAGGACAGGGGGCTGAACGAGCAGTACTTC.

This clonotype was found many times. CDR3 bases: TGTGCCAGCAGGCCTAGCGGGGGTTCCTACGAGCAGTACTTC. This sequence encodes CASRPSGGSYEQYF. The chain recombines TRBV28 with TRBJ2-7; TRBD2 agrees at 10 bases. The V gene end was trimmed by 6 bases and the J gene end by 1 base; junction bases not matched to a gene: 3. CDR3 size: 14 residues. The germline V gene has CDR1 MDHEN and CDR2 SYDVKM.

This clonotype was counted many times. The chain has TRBV27 and TRBJ2-3; no firm D call. The CDR3 runs 14 residues. V was clipped by 0 bases and J by 0 bases, with 4 bases between them. CDR1 and CDR2 (germline): MNHEY, SMNVEV (reference sequence). In DNA form, the CDR3 reads TGTGCCAGCAGTTTATCGGTTAGCACAGATACGCAGTATTTT. Residues: CASSLSVSTDTQYF.

The rearrangement links TRBV28 to TRBJ2-1; 11 bases fit TRBD1. The CDR3 contains 18 residues. Germline CDR1 and CDR2: MDHEN and SYDVKM. Trimming cost V 4 bases and J 0 bases; bases outside gene matches: 8. The CDR3 region has the DNA TGTGCCAGCAGTTATGGGACAGGGGGGCACAGCTCCTACAATGAGCAGTTCTTC. Its protein product is CASSYGTGGHSSYNEQFF.

This clonotype showed up many times. The V and J genes are TRBV5-1 and TRBJ2-4; D call uncertain. CDR1 is SGHRS, CDR2 YFSETQ, per germline. The V gene lost 4 bases and the J gene lost 0 bases, with 8 bases spanning the gap. This CDR3 region has 14 residues. The CDR3 loop reads CASSPSLAKNIQYF. CDR3 sequence (DNA): TGCGCCAGCAGCCCCAGCCTAGCCAAAAACATTCAGTACTTC. The whole variable domain, remainder taken from reference TRBV5-1 and TRBJ2-4, is KAGVTQTPRYLIKTRGQQVTLSCSPISGHRSVSWYQQTPGQGLQFLFEYFSETQRNKGNFPGRFSGRQFSNSRSEMNVSTLELGDSALYLCASSPSLAKNIQYFGAGTRLSVL.

This clonotype came up many times. This sequence joins TRBV29-1 and TRBJ2-1; 12 bases line up with TRBD2. Trimming removed 3 bases from V and 3 bases from J; junction bases left unmatched: 6. Germline V gives CDR1 SQVTM, CDR2 ANQGSEA. CDR3 length: 16 residues. CDR3 DNA: TGCAGCGTTGAGGCTAGCGGGAGGGCACTCTACAATGAGCAGTTCTTC. This encodes CSVEASGRALYNEQFF.

This clonotype was seen repeatedly, ten times or more. The CDR3 sequence is CASSPSGQGGYDEQFF. The DNA of the CDR3 is TGTGCCAGCAGCCCCTCGGGACAGGGGGGTTACGATGAGCAGTTCTTC. The chain recombines TRBV27 with TRBJ2-1, with 11 positions matching TRBD1. CDR3 length: 16 amino acids. Trimming cost V 6 bases and J 8 bases; bases outside gene matches: 12. CDR1 and CDR2 (germline): MNHEY, SMNVEV (reference sequence).

This clonotype appeared many times. The V gene is TRBV30, the J gene TRBJ2-7, with a tentative D call TRBD2 (5 bases). With 0 bases removed from V and 1 base from J, the gap between germline ends came to 7 bases. CDR3 size: 13 residues. Germline CDR1 GTSNPN, CDR2 SVGIG (reference sequence). CDR3 sequence reads: CAWSVEGSYEQYF. The CDR3 DNA reads as TGTGCCTGGAGTGTAGAGGGATCCTACGAGCAGTACTTC.

In its sample, this clonotype was seen a few times. This sequence joins TRBV4-1 and TRBJ2-1; D unclear. V was clipped by 0 bases and J by 1 base, with 7 bases between them. There are 15 residues in the CDR3. Germline CDR1 and CDR2: MGHRA and YSYEKL. The CDR3 bases are TGCGCCAGCAGCCAAGATCGGGCGTCCTACAATGAGCAGTTCTTC. Amino acid sequence: CASSQDRASYNEQFF.

This clonotype was seen repeatedly, ten times or more. The rearrangement links TRBV9 to TRBJ2-2, with TRBD2 identical over 8 bases. The CDR3 length is 18 residues. Germline CDR1 and CDR2: SGDLS and YYNGEE. The J segment lost 1 base and the V segment lost 4 bases, leaving 12 bases of the junction unmatched. The CDR3 DNA follows: TGTGCCAGCAGCTCCCCCGGGGGGGGCCATTTGAACACCGGGGAGCTGTTTTTT. Protein: CASSSPGGGHLNTGELFF.